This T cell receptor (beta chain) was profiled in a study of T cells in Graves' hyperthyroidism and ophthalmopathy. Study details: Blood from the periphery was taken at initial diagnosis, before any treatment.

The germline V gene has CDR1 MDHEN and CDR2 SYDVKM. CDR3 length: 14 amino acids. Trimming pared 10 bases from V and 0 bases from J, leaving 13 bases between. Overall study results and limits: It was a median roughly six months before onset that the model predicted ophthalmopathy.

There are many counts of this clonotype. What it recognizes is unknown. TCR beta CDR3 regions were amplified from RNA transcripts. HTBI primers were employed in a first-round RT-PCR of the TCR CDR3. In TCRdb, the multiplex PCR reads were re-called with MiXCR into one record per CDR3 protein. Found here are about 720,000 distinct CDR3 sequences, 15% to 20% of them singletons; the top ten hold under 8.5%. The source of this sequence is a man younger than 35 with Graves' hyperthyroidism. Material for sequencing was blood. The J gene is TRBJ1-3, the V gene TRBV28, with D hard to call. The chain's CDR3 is CATLNSNSGNTIYF. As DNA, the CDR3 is TGTGCCACCCTTAACAGCAACTCTGGAAACACCATATATTTT. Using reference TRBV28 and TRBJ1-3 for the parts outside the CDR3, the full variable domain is DVKVTQSSRYLVKRTGEKVFLECVQDMDHENMFWYRQDPGLGLRLIYFSYDVKMKEKGDIPEGYSVSREKKERFSLILESASTNQTSMYLCATLNSNSGNTIYFGEGSWLTVV.